Listed below are T cell receptor beta chains from one sample, sequenced in a study of blood T cell repertoires in COVID-19. Sequencing used immunoSEQ multiplex PCR; TCRdb keeps in-frame clones, though not all of them. Of around 94,000 clones in the sample, about 80% were seen once. Sequences were obtained from peripheral blood. These TCRs come from a human donor in a cohort sampled during active COVID-19. CDR3s include the opening cysteine and the closing phenylalanine or tryptophan. D genes are given only for firm matches. The size field is filled for only some rows; it gives once, few, many or a size class.

abundance	v_gene	d_gene	j_gene	CDR3aa	CDR3nt
-	TRBV6-5	-	TRBJ2-7	CASSSTGNEQYF	TGTGCCAGCAGTTCCACAGGGAACGAGCAGTACTTC
-	TRBV30	-	TRBJ1-1	CASQTGWNTEAFF	TGTGCCAGCCAGACAGGTTGGAACACTGAAGCTTTCTTT
many	TRBV7-6	TRBD2	TRBJ2-7	CASSLESGGYEQYF	TGTGCCAGCAGCTTAGAATCGGGGGGATACGAGCAGTACTTC
-	TRBV6-6	-	TRBJ1-4	CASTQWGGLNEKLFF	TGTGCCAGCACCCAATGGGGAGGACTTAATGAAAAACTGTTTTTT
-	TRBV7-9	-	TRBJ2-3	CASRKGGGGTDTQYF	TGTGCCAGCAGGAAGGGGGGGGGCGGCACAGATACGCAGTATTTT
few	TRBV4-1	TRBD1	TRBJ1-5	CASSQALGQGRNQPQHF	TGCGCCAGCAGCCAAGCCCTCGGACAGGGGAGAAATCAGCCCCAGCATTTT
-	TRBV7-6	-	TRBJ2-7	CASSIYREAVQYF	TGTGCCAGCAGTATTTACAGGGAAGCTGTGCAGTACTTC
-	TRBV11-2	-	TRBJ2-7	CASSSLSGRKSSYEQYF	TGTGCCAGCAGCTCCCTCTCGGGAAGGAAGAGCTCCTACGAGCAGTACTTC
-	TRBV7-3	TRBD1	TRBJ1-1	CASNPTGGGSTEAFF	TGTGCCAGCAACCCGACAGGGGGGGGGTCCACTGAAGCTTTCTTT
-	TRBV7-6	-	TRBJ1-5	CASSSGTGHNQPQHF	TGTGCCAGCAGCTCCGGGACGGGACACAATCAGCCCCAGCATTTT
-	TRBV4-2	TRBD2	TRBJ2-5	CASSQDPLAGGRETQYF	TGTGCCAGCAGCCAAGATCCGCTAGCGGGGGGCAGAGAGACCCAGTACTTC
-	TRBV19	TRBD2	TRBJ2-1	CASSIPPGGYNEQFF	TGTGCCAGTAGTATCCCCCCGGGGGGCTACAATGAGCAGTTCTTC
-	TRBV7-2	-	TRBJ2-1	CASSLDRRQNEQFF	TGTGCCAGCAGCTTAGATAGGAGGCAGAATGAGCAGTTCTTC
-	TRBV19	-	TRBJ1-1	CASSAPSDSYTEAFF	TGTGCCAGTAGTGCCCCCTCCGACAGCTACACTGAAGCTTTCTTT
-	TRBV6-2/TRBV6-3	TRBD1	TRBJ1-2	CASSTGQGNYGYTF	TGTGCCAGCAGCACGGGACAGGGAAACTATGGCTACACCTTC
-	TRBV19	-	TRBJ2-6	CASRQEGAGANVLTF	TGTGCCAGTAGGCAAGAGGGGGCTGGGGCCAACGTCCTGACTTTC
-	TRBV4-2	-	TRBJ2-5	CASSQDGGAVQETQYF	TGTGCCAGCAGCCAAGATGGAGGAGCGGTCCAAGAGACCCAGTACTTC
few	TRBV4-1	TRBD1	TRBJ1-3	CASSHLAGTAGNTIYF	TGCGCCAGCAGCCATCTGGCCGGGACAGCTGGAAACACCATATATTTT
-	TRBV19	-	TRBJ1-1	CASSTDSGAEAFF	TGTGCCAGTAGTACTGACTCTGGCGCTGAAGCTTTCTTT
-	TRBV6-1	-	TRBJ2-3	CASSEQGPGTDTQYF	TGTGCCAGCAGTGAACAGGGGCCAGGTACAGATACGCAGTATTTT
once	TRBV4-3	-	TRBJ1-2	CASSQENVQTNYGYTF	TGCGCCAGCAGCCAAGAAAACGTCCAGACTAACTATGGCTACACCTTC
-	TRBV6-5	TRBD1	TRBJ1-3	CASSYSTGGGGNTIYF	TGTGCCAGCAGTTACTCGACAGGGGGCGGTGGAAACACCATATATTTT
-	TRBV18	TRBD1	TRBJ1-5	CASSPSIQGINQPQHF	TGTGCCAGCTCACCATCTATACAGGGGATCAATCAGCCCCAGCATTTT
-	TRBV7-8	TRBD1	TRBJ1-2	CASSPRTGSNYGYTF	TGTGCCAGCAGCCCAAGGACAGGGTCTAACTATGGCTACACCTTC
few	TRBV10-3	-	TRBJ1-2	CAISEPQTARGYTF	TGTGCCATCAGTGAGCCGCAGACAGCTAGGGGCTACACCTTC
-	TRBV5-1	TRBD2	TRBJ2-1	CASSLQPGLAGGPSDEQFF	TGCGCCAGCAGCCTCCAACCGGGACTAGCGGGGGGGCCGAGCGATGAGCAGTTCTTC
once	TRBV2	-	TRBJ2-1	CASRKGEGRNNEQFF	TGTGCCAGCAGGAAAGGGGAAGGGCGAAACAATGAGCAGTTCTTC
-	TRBV6-5	-	TRBJ1-6	CASRLGSSYNSPLHF	TGTGCCAGCAGACTGGGGAGCTCCTATAATTCACCCCTCCACTTT
-	TRBV11-2	-	TRBJ2-2	CASSLRQEITGELFF	TGTGCCAGCAGCTTAAGACAGGAGATCACCGGGGAGCTGTTTTTT
-	TRBV11-3	TRBD1	TRBJ2-7	CASSPRTGDEQYF	TGTGCCAGCAGCCCTAGGACAGGGGACGAGCAGTACTTC
-	TRBV6-2/TRBV6-3	TRBD1	TRBJ1-6	CASSSDRASPPLHF	TGTGCCAGCAGTTCTGACAGGGCGTCGCCACCCCTCCACTTT
-	TRBV7-3	TRBD1	TRBJ1-4	CASSGQVSNEKLFF	TGTGCCAGCAGCGGACAGGTATCTAATGAAAAACTGTTTTTT
-	TRBV7-2	-	TRBJ1-2	CASNPRRGYGYTF	TGTGCCAGCAACCCTCGCAGAGGTTATGGCTACACCTTC
-	TRBV7-2	-	TRBJ2-2	CASSLGRGAGELFF	TGTGCCAGCAGCTTGGGCAGGGGGGCCGGGGAGCTGTTTTTT
-	TRBV6-6	TRBD1	TRBJ2-3	CASSPGTGPDTQYF	TGTGCCAGCAGTCCCGGGACAGGGCCCGATACGCAGTATTTT
-	TRBV24-1	-	TRBJ2-3	CAVGVKGTDTQYF	TGTGCCGTCGGGGTGAAAGGCACAGATACGCAGTATTTT
-	TRBV28	TRBD1	TRBJ1-1	CASRTSDRGNTEAFF	TGTGCCAGCAGAACTTCGGACAGGGGGAACACTGAAGCTTTCTTT
-	TRBV19	-	TRBJ2-1	CASRKDLANEQFF	TGTGCCAGTAGAAAAGACTTGGCTAATGAGCAGTTCTTC
-	TRBV6-5	TRBD1	TRBJ2-2	CASLKTGTATGELFF	TGTGCCAGCCTAAAAACCGGGACAGCCACCGGGGAGCTGTTTTTT
-	TRBV5-1	-	TRBJ2-1	CASSFLPSSSYNEQFF	TGCGCCAGCAGCTTCCTCCCATCGAGCTCCTACAATGAGCAGTTCTTC
-	TRBV18	-	TRBJ1-4	CASSPGHQWGEKLFF	TGTGCCAGCTCACCGGGGCACCAATGGGGTGAAAAACTGTTTTTT
-	TRBV7-9	TRBD1	TRBJ2-1	CASSPRTGIVLNSYNEQFF	TGTGCCAGCAGCCCCCGGACAGGGATAGTACTTAACTCCTACAATGAGCAGTTCTTC
-	TRBV24-1	-	TRBJ2-2	CATIGWRRGGNFVGELFF	TGTGCCACCATCGGTTGGAGAAGGGGGGGCAACTTTGTCGGGGAGCTGTTTTTT
-	TRBV7-2	-	TRBJ2-3	CASSLARLGVTDTQYF	TGTGCCAGCAGCTTAGCGAGGCTCGGAGTCACAGATACGCAGTATTTT
-	TRBV5-1	TRBD2	TRBJ2-5	CASSLGLAGLGEETQYF	TGCGCCAGCAGTTTAGGACTAGCGGGGTTGGGCGAAGAGACCCAGTACTTC
once	TRBV7-8	TRBD1	TRBJ2-1	CASTLNRDRVWNEQFF	TGTGCCAGCACCCTAAACCGGGACAGGGTTTGGAATGAGCAGTTCTTC
-	TRBV27	-	TRBJ1-2	CASGPGPPLNYGYTF	TGTGCCAGCGGCCCAGGCCCCCCTTTGAACTATGGCTACACCTTC
-	TRBV6-2/TRBV6-3	-	TRBJ2-1	CASSPGHLHNEQFF	TGTGCCAGCAGCCCTGGACATCTTCACAATGAGCAGTTCTTC